This T cell receptor (beta chain) was documented in a study of T cells after yellow fever vaccination. Study-level points and caveats: The secondary response was weaker but peaked faster, day 5 versus 15. Boosting was followed by the reappearance of most primary-vaccination clones (96% CD4, 70% to 90% CD8).

This clonotype was seen more than once but under ten times. The antigen is not known. A single record per CDR3 protein comes from TCRdb applying MiXCR to the 5' RACE reads. The table has about 630,000 distinct CDR3 sequences, about 12% seen once; the top ten hold 15%. The CDR3 covers 13 residues. The germline V gene has CDR1 SGHNT and CDR2 YYREEE (reference sequence). V lost 4 bases and J lost 4, with 12 bases in between. Sequences were derived from PBMCs, sampled on the day of the yellow fever booster vaccination. V is TRBV5-4 and J is TRBJ2-7; D is undetermined. This clonotype was sampled from a man in his thirties or forties who received the YFV17D yellow fever vaccine. This CDR3 reads CASSRSRAYEQYF. CDR3 in DNA: TGTGCCAGCAGCCGCTCCCGGGCGTACGAGCAGTACTTC.